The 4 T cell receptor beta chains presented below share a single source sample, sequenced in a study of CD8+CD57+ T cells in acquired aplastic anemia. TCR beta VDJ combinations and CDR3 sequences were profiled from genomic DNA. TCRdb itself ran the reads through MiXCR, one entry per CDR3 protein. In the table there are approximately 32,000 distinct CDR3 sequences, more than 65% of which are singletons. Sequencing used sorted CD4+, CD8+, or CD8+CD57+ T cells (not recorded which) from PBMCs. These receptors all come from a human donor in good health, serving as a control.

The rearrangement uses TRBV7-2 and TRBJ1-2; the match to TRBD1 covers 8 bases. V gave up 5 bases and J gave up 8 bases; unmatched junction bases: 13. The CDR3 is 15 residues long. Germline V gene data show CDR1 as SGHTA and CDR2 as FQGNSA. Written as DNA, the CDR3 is TGTGCCAGCAGCCCACCGGGGGACAGGAAGACCGGCTACACCTTC. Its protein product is CASSPPGDRKTGYTF. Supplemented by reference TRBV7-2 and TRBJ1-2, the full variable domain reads GAGVSQSPSNKVTEKGKDVELRCDPISGHTALYWYRQSLGQGLEFLIYFQGNSAPDKSGLPSDRFSAERTGGSVSTLTIQRTQQEDSAVYLCASSPPGDRKTGYTFGSGTRLTVV.

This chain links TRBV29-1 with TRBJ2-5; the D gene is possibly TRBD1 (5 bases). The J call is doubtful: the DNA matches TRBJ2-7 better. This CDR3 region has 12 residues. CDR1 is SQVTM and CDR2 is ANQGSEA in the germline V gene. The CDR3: CSVPDSWGEQYF. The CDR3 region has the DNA TGCAGCGTTCCAGACAGTTGGGGCGAGCAGTACTTC.

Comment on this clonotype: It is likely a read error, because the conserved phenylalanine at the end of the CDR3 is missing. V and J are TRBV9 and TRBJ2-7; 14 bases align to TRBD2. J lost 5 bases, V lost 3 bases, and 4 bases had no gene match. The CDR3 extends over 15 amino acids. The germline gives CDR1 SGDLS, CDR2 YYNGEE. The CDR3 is CASSAGLAGVDEQYL. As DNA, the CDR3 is TGTGCCAGCAGCGCGGGACTAGCGGGAGTAGACGAGCAGTACCTC.

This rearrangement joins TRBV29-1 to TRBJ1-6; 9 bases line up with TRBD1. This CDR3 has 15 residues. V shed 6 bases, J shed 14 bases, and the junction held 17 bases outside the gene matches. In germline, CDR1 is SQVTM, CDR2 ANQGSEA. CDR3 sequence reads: CSVAGTGTIILALHF. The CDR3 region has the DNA TGCAGCGTGGCCGGGACAGGGACAATAATTCTGGCCCTCCACTTT.